Presented here are 14 T cell receptor beta chains from one specimen sequenced in a study of T cells in localized non-small cell lung cancer. The table came from immunoSEQ multiplex PCR; TCRdb's copy has only in-frame clones and leaves some out. Of 850 to 1,000 clones listed, around a fifth were seen once; the top ten hold about 19%. Material: lung tumor tissue, obtained before any cancer treatment. These receptor sequences come from a female donor at least 60 years old with stage II squamous cell lung carcinoma.

Only a few counts were recorded for this clone. The rearrangement uses TRBV5-1 and TRBJ2-1; the D call may be TRBD1 or TRBD2 (6 bases each). Germline CDR1 and CDR2: SGHRS and YFSETQ. Trimming stripped 0 bases from V and 8 bases from J, with 12 bases between. The CDR3 length is 14 residues. The CDR3 bases are TGCGCCAGCAGCTTGGAATGGGGGGCATATGAGCAGTTCTTC. It specifies CASSLEWGAYEQFF.

The CDR3 loop reads CASSLDAGSNQPQHF. The CDR3 nucleotides read TGTGCCAGCAGCTTGGATGCAGGGAGTAATCAGCCCCAGCATTTT. The chain recombines TRBV11-3 with TRBJ1-5; D is perhaps TRBD1 (5 bases). The CDR3 consists of 15 residues. CDR1 SGHNT and CDR2 YENEEA come from the germline V gene. Trimming removed 3 bases from V and 4 bases from J, with 13 bases in between.

The chain combines TRBV9 with TRBJ2-1; TRBD2 aligns across 12 bases. CDR1 and CDR2 (germline): SGDLS, YYNGEE. The trim removed 3 bases at V and 5 bases at J, leaving 3 bases unmatched. This CDR3 has 15 amino acids. CDR3 sequence: CASSGLAGVHNEQFF. The CDR3 nucleotides are TGTGCCAGCAGCGGACTAGCGGGAGTCCACAATGAGCAGTTCTTC.

This clone ranks as medium-sized (0.01 to 0.1%). The V and J genes are TRBV4-1 and TRBJ2-5; TRBD2 matches at 8 bases. The CDR3 consists of 15 residues. Germline V lookup: CDR1 MGHRA, CDR2 YSYEKL. Unmatched junction bases numbered 10, after V lost 5 bases and J lost 5 bases. As DNA, the CDR3 is TGCGCCAGCAGCATGGGACTAGTATCACAGGAGACCCAGTACTTC. Protein: CASSMGLVSQETQYF.

The chain uses TRBV19 and TRBJ2-4; maybe TRBD1 (6 bases). There are 14 residues in the CDR3. V lost 3 bases and J 3 bases, leaving 9 bases between the germline ends. Germline V gene lookup returns CDR1 LNHDA and CDR2 SQIVND (reference sequence). CDR3 sequence reads: CASSITGNKNIQYF. Here the CDR3 DNA reads TGTGCCAGTAGTATCACAGGGAACAAAAACATTCAGTACTTC.

The chain combines TRBV9 with TRBJ2-3; D ambiguous. Germline-derived CDR1 and CDR2 are SGDLS and YYNGEE. The CDR3 extends over 15 amino acids. V was trimmed by 0 bases and J by 3 bases, leaving 11 bases between them. CDR3 sequence (DNA): TGTGCCAGCAGCGTAGCCGTCCCCTGGACAGATACGCAGTATTTT. Protein sequence: CASSVAVPWTDTQYF.

This clone has only a few counts. This chain connects TRBV4-1 to TRBJ1-2; D is unclear. V was pared by 4 bases and J by 5 bases, with 11 bases between. CDR1 and CDR2 (germline): MGHRA, YSYEKL. This CDR3 is 13 amino acids long. The CDR3 region is CASSRAREYGYTF. CDR3 nucleotides: TGCGCCAGCAGCCGAGCCCGGGAGTATGGCTACACCTTC.

The V and J genes are TRBV14 and TRBJ1-1; no definite D call. The germline V gene encodes CDR1 SGHDN and CDR2 FVKESK. The CDR3 spans 12 residues. Trimming left V 1 base short and J 6 bases short, with 6 bases between. CDR3 region: CASSQARAEAFF. For the CDR3, the DNA is TGTGCCAGCAGCCAAGCTAGGGCTGAAGCTTTCTTT.

The rearrangement uses TRBV29-1 and TRBJ1-2; unclear D gene. CDR1 and CDR2 (germline): SQVTM, ANQGSEA. The CDR3 spans 14 residues. Trimming cost V 6 bases and J 1 base, with 15 bases left between them. The chain's CDR3 is CSVNPREDNYGYTF. The CDR3 DNA is TGCAGCGTCAATCCTCGGGAGGATAACTATGGCTACACCTTC.

The table lists this clone with a few counts. The genes are TRBV29-1 and TRBJ1-1, with 10 nucleotides matching TRBD1. Germline V lookup: CDR1 SQVTM, CDR2 ANQGSEA. The CDR3 has 13 residues. Trimming at V came to 6 bases and at J to 6 bases, leaving 7 bases not matched to a gene. Here the CDR3 reads CSVYGTGDSEAFF. The DNA of the CDR3 is TGCAGCGTGTACGGGACAGGGGATTCTGAAGCTTTCTTT.

This clone is deemed large. V is TRBV6-7 and J is TRBJ1-1; D perhaps matches TRBD1 (5 bases). TRBV6-7 is reported as an ORF; its role is uncertain. CDR3 length: 11 residues. Trimming pared 6 bases from V and 8 bases from J, leaving 10 bases between. The CDR3 spells CASSQGTEAFF. CDR3 in DNA: TGTGCCAGCAGCCAGGGTACCGAAGCTTTCTTT.

V is TRBV19 and J is TRBJ1-1; D unresolved. The CDR3 is 13 residues long. Germline V gene lookup returns CDR1 LNHDA and CDR2 SQIVND (reference sequence). The V and J ends lost 6 bases and 3 bases respectively, with 11 bases between them. The CDR3 bases are TGTGCCAGTAGCCCTTCGCCGGACACTGAAGCTTTCTTT. Its protein is CASSPSPDTEAFF.

This chain uses TRBV11-3 with TRBJ1-1; 8 nucleotides align to TRBD1. This CDR3 has 15 amino acids. Germline trimming cut 5 bases from V and 2 bases from J; bases unmatched to any gene: 7. In germline, CDR1 is SGHNT, CDR2 YENEEA. The DNA for the CDR3 is TGTGCCAGCAGCCGGACAGGGCTAAGAAACACTGAAGCTTTCTTT. Its translation: CASSRTGLRNTEAFF.

This chain uses TRBV29-1 with TRBJ1-1; D might be TRBD1 (5 bases). The CDR3 is 12 residues long. Looked up from germline, CDR1 is SQVTM and CDR2 is ANQGSEA. Trimming left V 0 bases short and J 5 bases short, with 7 bases between. CDR3 amino acids: CSVEDRVTEAFF. The CDR3 DNA is TGCAGCGTTGAAGACAGGGTAACTGAAGCTTTCTTT.